Presented here are 27 T cell receptor beta chains from one specimen sequenced in a study of immune evolution from preneoplasia to lung adenocarcinoma. Repertoires were generated with immunoSEQ multiplex PCR, while TCRdb's copy carries only in-frame clones and drops some. Of roughly 5,000 clones listed, 80% to 85% were seen once; the top ten hold 13%. Sequenced sample: FFPE normal lung tissue adjacent to the tumor. The receptors shown here come from a person aged 50-70 years with lung adenocarcinoma.

Here the CDR3 reads CASSSGDRGREQYF. The CDR3 DNA follows: TGCGCCAGCAGCTCAGGGGACAGGGGGAGAGAGCAGTACTTC. V is TRBV5-1 and J is TRBJ2-7; 11 bases agree with TRBD1. This CDR3 contains 14 residues. The junction had 6 bases not matched to a gene; V was cut back by 3 bases and J by 7 bases. From germline, CDR1 is SGHRS and CDR2 YFSETQ.

The sample holds a few counts of this clone. This chain connects TRBV5-4 to TRBJ2-2; 9 bases are a match to TRBD2. The CDR3 covers 15 residues. V lost 5 bases and J lost 6; bases outside the gene matches: 8. The germline V gene has CDR1 SGHNT and CDR2 YYREEE (reference sequence). The CDR3 loop reads CASSSSLAGAGELFF. CDR3 DNA: TGTGCCAGCAGTTCCTCCTTAGCGGGAGCCGGGGAGCTGTTTTTT. Based on the CDR3 plus reference TRBV5-4 and TRBJ2-2, the full variable domain is ETGVTQSPTHLIKTRGQQVTLRCSSQSGHNTVSWYQQALGQGPQFIFQYYREEENGRGNFPPRFSGLQFPNYSSELNVNALELDDSALYLCASSSSLAGAGELFFGEGSRLTVL.

The V gene is TRBV7-6, the J gene TRBJ1-1; TRBD1 matches 7 bases. This CDR3 is built from 15 residues. The J segment lost 2 bases and the V segment lost 2 bases, leaving 5 bases of the junction unmatched. Germline values: CDR1 SGHVS, CDR2 FNYEAQ. CDR3 region: CASSLMQGGNTEAFF. DNA for the CDR3: TGTGCCAGCAGCTTAATGCAGGGGGGTAACACTGAAGCTTTCTTT.

The rearrangement links TRBV4-1 to TRBJ1-1, with TRBD1 matching over 9 bases. V lost 5 bases to trimming and J lost 4 bases; unmatched junction nucleotides: 5. This CDR3 comprises 14 residues. Germline CDR1 is MGHRA and CDR2 is YSYEKL. The CDR3, as DNA: TGCGCCAGCAGCACACCGGGACAGGGCACTGAAGCTTTCTTT. Its translation is CASSTPGQGTEAFF.

V is TRBV21-1 and J is TRBJ2-7. TRBV21-1 is assigned pseudogene status. The CDR3 has 12 residues. CDR3: CASSKKGNEQYF. The CDR3 DNA reads TGTGCCAGCAGCAAAAAGGGAAACGAGCAGTACTTC.

The chain couples TRBV7-9 to TRBJ2-2; the match to TRBD1 covers 9 bases. This CDR3 has 16 amino acids. Germline CDR1 is SEHNR and CDR2 is FQNEAQ (reference sequence). Germline trimming cut 5 bases from V and 1 base from J; bases unmatched to any gene: 5. For the CDR3, the DNA is TGTGCCAGCAGCCCCGGACAGGGGAAGAACACCGGGGAGCTGTTTTTT. Its translation: CASSPGQGKNTGELFF. Variable domain in full (rest from reference TRBV7-9 and TRBJ2-2): DTGVSQNPRHKITKRGQNVTFRCDPISEHNRLYWYRQTLGQGPEFLTYFQNEAQLEKSRLLSDRFSAERPKGSFSTLEIQRTEQGDSAMYLCASSPGQGKNTGELFFGEGSRLTVL.

The V gene is TRBV7-3, the J gene TRBJ2-2; D ambiguous. This CDR3 contains 13 residues. Germline-derived CDR1 and CDR2 are SGHTA and FQGTGA. Trimming took off 1 base at V and 4 bases at J, with 4 bases between the two ends. For the CDR3, the DNA is TGTGCCAGCAGCTTAATGGGCACCGGGGAGCTGTTTTTT. It specifies CASSLMGTGELFF.

This clone was detected only a few times. This chain joins TRBV7-2 and TRBJ1-5; a possible D gene is TRBD1 (6 bases). CDR3 length: 14 amino acids. Trimming left V 1 base short and J 3 bases short, with 7 bases between. Germline CDR1 SGHTA, CDR2 FQGNSA. CDR3 nucleotides: TGTGCCAGCAGCTTAGACAGGGTCAATCAGCCCCAGCATTTT. Amino acids: CASSLDRVNQPQHF.

The rearrangement joins TRBV19 to TRBJ2-5; 10 positions agree with TRBD2. The CDR3 runs to 15 residues. Germline CDR1 is LNHDA and CDR2 is SQIVND (reference sequence). The trim removed 1 base at V and 5 bases at J, leaving 4 bases unmatched. CDR3 sequence: CASSIGTSGVETQYF. CDR3 bases: TGTGCCAGTAGTATAGGGACTAGCGGCGTGGAGACCCAGTACTTC. The full variable domain, its missing parts supplied by reference TRBV19 and TRBJ2-5, is DGGITQSPKYLFRKEGQNVTLSCEQNLNHDAMYWYRQDPGQGLRLIYYSQIVNDFQKGDIAEGYSVSREKKESFPLTVTSAQKNPTAFYLCASSIGTSGVETQYFGPGTRLLVL.

V is TRBV18 and J is TRBJ2-7, with no clear D. CDR3 length equals 14 residues. Trimming pared 4 bases from V and 1 base from J, leaving 11 bases between. Looked up from germline, CDR1 is KGHSH and CDR2 is LQKENI. The CDR3 here is CASSLRPASYEQYF. The CDR3 region has the DNA TGTGCCAGCTCACTCCGACCGGCGTCCTACGAGCAGTACTTC.

The CDR3 here is CASSYPASADTQYF. DNA of the CDR3: TGTGCCAGCAGTTACCCAGCTAGCGCAGATACGCAGTATTTT. This chain links TRBV6-6 with TRBJ2-3; tentative D call: TRBD2 (6 bases). Germline CDR1 is MNHNY and CDR2 is SVGAGI (reference sequence). The CDR3 covers 14 residues. Trimming removed 2 bases at V and 4 bases at J, with 10 bases between.

The gene calls are TRBV4-3 and TRBJ2-7, with D maybe TRBD1 (6 bases). V lost 0 bases and J 2 bases, leaving 14 bases between the germline ends. This CDR3 spans 16 amino acids. Germline-derived CDR1 and CDR2 are LGHNA and YSLEER. The CDR3: CASSQDLGRGPYEQYF. In DNA, the CDR3 is TGCGCCAGCAGCCAAGATCTAGGCAGGGGTCCCTACGAGCAGTACTTC.

CDR3 in amino acids: CASRPLASNTGELFF. CDR3 in DNA: TGTGCCAGCAGGCCACTAGCGTCGAACACCGGGGAGCTGTTTTTT. The rearrangement joins TRBV2 to TRBJ2-2; 7 positions agree with TRBD2. V shed 6 bases and J 0 bases; nucleotides not matched to a gene: 4. CDR1 SNHLY and CDR2 FYNNEI come from the germline V gene. The CDR3 runs to 15 residues. Together with reference TRBV2 and TRBJ2-2, the CDR3 gives the full variable domain: EPEVTQTPSHQVTQMGQEVILRCVPISNHLYFYWYRQILGQKVEFLVSFYNNEISEKSEIFDDQFSVERPDGSNFTLKIRSTKLEDSAMYFCASRPLASNTGELFFGEGSRLTVL.

The gene calls are TRBV28 and TRBJ2-7, with unresolved D. The V end lost 2 bases, the J end lost 6 bases, and 8 bases lay between the germline ends. The CDR3 has 12 residues. From germline, CDR1 is MDHEN and CDR2 SYDVKM. The CDR3 reads CASSLLGREQYF. In DNA, the CDR3 is TGTGCCAGCAGTTTACTAGGACGCGAGCAGTACTTC.

This clone was observed a handful of times. This sequence joins TRBV28 and TRBJ1-4, with a possible D match to TRBD1 (5 bases). CDR1 MDHEN and CDR2 SYDVKM come from the germline V gene. The CDR3 runs 16 residues. The germline V and J ends were trimmed by 4 bases and 5 bases, with 17 bases remaining between them. CDR3 loop: CASSSPPAGTNEKLFF. For the CDR3, the DNA is TGTGCCAGCAGTTCCCCCCCAGCCGGGACGAATGAAAAACTGTTTTTT.

This chain uses TRBV5-8 with TRBJ1-5; 7 nucleotides align to TRBD1. The CDR3 extends over 14 amino acids. V was clipped by 4 bases and J by 6 bases; unmatched bases: 7. The germline V gene has CDR1 SGHTS and CDR2 YDEGEE. The CDR3: CASSMTGYGQPQHF. Here the CDR3 DNA reads TGTGCCAGCAGCATGACAGGGTATGGTCAGCCCCAGCATTTT.

The V and J genes are TRBV10-2 and TRBJ2-3; D is unclear. Trimming removed 6 bases from V and 3 bases from J, with 16 bases in between. Germline-derived CDR1 and CDR2 are WSHSY and SAAADI. The CDR3 runs 15 residues. CDR3 DNA sequence: TGCGCCAGCAGCGGTGGCCTACCCTTTACAGATACGCAGTATTTT. As protein: CASSGGLPFTDTQYF.

Only a few counts were recorded for this clone. This sequence joins TRBV2 and TRBJ2-7; D is unresolved. Germline values: CDR1 SNHLY, CDR2 FYNNEI. This CDR3 is built from 11 residues. Trimming removed 9 bases from V and 0 bases from J, with 6 bases in between. DNA for the CDR3: TGTGCCAGGGGGAACTCCTACGAGCAGTACTTC. This codes for CARGNSYEQYF.

V is TRBV7-9 and J is TRBJ2-2, with TRBD2 as a possible D gene (6 bases). Germline CDR1 reads SEHNR; CDR2 reads FQNEAQ (reference sequence). Trimming cost V 7 bases and J 4 bases, with 19 bases left between them. There are 16 residues in the CDR3. CDR3 DNA: TGTGCCAGCATCCCCAAGGCTCCAGCGGGCACCGGGGAGCTGTTTTTT. Protein sequence: CASIPKAPAGTGELFF.

CDR3 bases: TGTGCCAGCAGTTTCTTTCGGGATTCGAACACCGGGGAGCTGTTTTTT. Its translation: CASSFFRDSNTGELFF. The chain carries TRBV28 and TRBJ2-2, with D possibly being TRBD2 (5 bases). CDR1 and CDR2 from the germline V gene are MDHEN and SYDVKM. V lost 3 bases and J lost 0, with 11 bases in between. There are 16 residues in the CDR3.

V is TRBV5-1 and J is TRBJ1-2; D is undetermined. CDR1 is SGHRS and CDR2 is YFSETQ in the germline V gene. This CDR3 has 19 residues. Between the trimmed V and J ends, which lost 0 bases and 6 bases, there was a span of 27 bases. CDR3 sequence (DNA): TGCGCCAGCAGCTTGGCCGACGATGCGGGTCGCAACGGACGGGATGGCTACACCTTC. Protein product: CASSLADDAGRNGRDGYTF.

The chain links TRBV6-4 to TRBJ2-2; D assignment may be TRBD1 or TRBD2 (5 bases each). Germline loops: CDR1 MRHNA, CDR2 SNTAGT. Between the trimmed V and J ends, which lost 10 bases and 3 bases, there was a span of 12 bases. CDR3 length equals 13 residues. CDR3 loop: CATRDGDTGELFF. CDR3 nucleotides: TGTGCCACCCGGGACGGAGACACCGGGGAGCTGTTTTTT.

The CDR3 region is CASSLPLASWGQETQYF. The CDR3 DNA follows: TGTGCCAGCAGTTTACCACTTGCGTCCTGGGGTCAAGAGACCCAGTACTTC. The chain recombines TRBV28 with TRBJ2-5; D is uncertain. V was shortened by 2 bases and J by 2 bases, with 18 bases between the two germline ends. The length of the CDR3 is 17 residues. The germline V gene has CDR1 MDHEN and CDR2 SYDVKM.

The genes are TRBV2 and TRBJ2-7; unclear D gene. The CDR3 has 13 residues. V was trimmed by 4 bases and J by 3 bases, leaving 10 bases between them. CDR1 and CDR2 from the germline V gene are SNHLY and FYNNEI. Here the CDR3 reads CASSGAASYEQYF. As DNA, the CDR3 is TGTGCCAGCAGTGGTGCAGCGAGCTACGAGCAGTACTTC.

This chain links TRBV30 with TRBJ2-2; unclear D gene. Trimming stripped 3 bases from V and 5 bases from J, with 13 bases between. The CDR3 spans 14 residues. Germline values: CDR1 GTSNPN, CDR2 SVGIG (reference sequence). CDR3 sequence (DNA): TGTGCCTGGAGCCCGGGCCTGGGGACCGGGGAGCTGTTTTTT. Its translation is CAWSPGLGTGELFF.

The chain combines TRBV30 with TRBJ2-2; 8 bases are shared with TRBD2. Looked up from germline, CDR1 is GTSNPN and CDR2 is SVGIG (reference sequence). V lost 2 bases to trimming and J lost 0 bases; unmatched junction nucleotides: 5. This CDR3 has 16 residues. DNA of the CDR3: TGTGCCTGGAGTCCCCCTAGCGGGTCGAACACCGGGGAGCTGTTTTTT. Its translation: CAWSPPSGSNTGELFF.

The chain joins TRBV29-1 to TRBJ2-7, with TRBD1 as a possible D gene (5 bases). The CDR3 totals 14 residues. Germline CDR1 is SQVTM and CDR2 is ANQGSEA. Trimming shortened V by 6 bases and J by 0 bases, and 15 bases separated the two germline ends. DNA of the CDR3: TGCAGCGTCCTAACAGGACCCAGCTCCTACGAGCAGTACTTC. It yields the protein CSVLTGPSSYEQYF.